Sequencing of this TCR beta chain was carried out in a study of shared clonotypes between healthy human individuals (dated by TCRdb to 2018 to 2021). In the study overall: The cohort comprised a couple of women and a few men aged 18 to 49 years. To estimate repertoire size and how much clonotypes are shared between individuals, the study performed deep sequencing of blood TCR repertoires from roughly five healthy adults. Leukapheresis yielded between about 0.9 and 10 billion PBMCs per donor. To increase sequencing depth and limit assay-specific biases, TCR repertoire library preparation and sequencing were carried out by different laboratories using diverse techniques. The paper as a whole reports these results and caveats: The genetic and exposure-history diversity represented was limited by the small number of donors. Based on pairwise subsampling, the degree of clonotype sharing among donors was expected to be affected by sequencing depth. Sampling was limited to blood, and TCR repertoires in tissue likely differ from TCR repertoires in blood.

TCR CDR3 regions were amplified from genomic DNA by multiplex PCR using the deep immunoSEQ assay. Extracted genomic DNA from each cell subset was distributed evenly across all wells of several immunoSEQ 96-well plates, and each plate was treated as a replicate. Each replicate PCR for unsorted PBMC received roughly 300 ng genomic DNA, equal to about 30,000 T cell genomes. Ten immunoSEQ deep assay plates were used to sequence the unsorted PBMC genomic DNA. Purified libraries were quantified with a Qubit 3.0 fluorometer, sized on a Bioanalyzer 2100, and re-quantified with the KAPA Library Quantification kit. Every immunoSEQ 96-well plate was sequenced on a separate single-read 150-cycle Illumina NextSeq 550 flow cell. The paper's processing steps were these. Because the immunoSEQ output included only junctional sequences and no quality scores, the filtering could not be the same as the filtering used for full-length reads. Sequences were annotated with PyIR, a Python wrapper for IgBLAST v1.9, using IMGT germline references to assign V/J genes and CDR3. Reads with weak V/J assignments (E-value above 1e-6), missing CDR3, stop codons, out-of-frame junctions, or ambiguous translated residues were removed. A V3J clonotype was defined by an identical inferred V gene, J gene, and CDR3 amino acid sequence. Percentage overlap between repertoires was calculated by dividing the number of shared unique clonotypes by the size of the smaller repertoire. Three approaches were used to assess repertoire richness: RTK rarefaction, the Chao1 estimator, and Recon v2.1 estimates of unobserved clonotypes. In TCRdb, the immuneACCESS table is reduced to in-frame sequences with V and J assigned. These tables do not hold every clone; where another copy was compared, an unresolved V gene accounts for under half, and the others remain unexplained. From that table come the V and J calls and clone size; the DNA was used to work out D and trimming. Within this sample are around 500,000 clones, with 81% of them counted one time only. 10% to 15% of the sample goes to the ten largest clones.

The donors were healthy, HIV-negative adults who had no recently reported acute infections or vaccinations. Every donor was a Caucasian adult living in Nashville, Tennessee, USA. In the unsorted samples, 90 million to 100 million PBMCs were counted, and genomic DNA was extracted using the QIAamp DNA Blood Mini kit. After blood collection by leukapheresis, PBMCs were isolated using Ficoll-Histopaque density gradient centrifugation and then cryopreserved in the vapor phase of liquid nitrogen. In this sample, this clone turned up once. The antigen it binds to is not known. Base quality data are lacking; no much larger clone is found one base away. From V the trimming removes 3 bases and from J it removes 4 bases, while the gene matches leave 9 bases of the junction unaccounted for. The CDR3 covers 16 residues, taking in both the cysteine and the phenylalanine. The kept DNA is CDR3 alone, 48 bases in frame from the first base. The CDR1 and CDR2 encoded by the germline V gene are SGHDT and YYEEEE.

The receptor's source is a woman aged 40 to 50 in good health. Some clones in this sample may be carry-over from other donors' samples. Sequences were obtained from PBMCs. The chain links TRBV5-6 with TRBJ2-1, and 8 junctional nucleotides match TRBD2. This receptor has the CDR3 CASSSRSGSVYNEQFF. The sequenced DNA is TGTGCCAGCAGCTCGAGGAGCGGGAGCGTTTACAATGAGCAGTTCTTC.